Reported below is one TCR beta chain. The antigen is undetermined. The sample comes from a study of cytomegalovirus exposure and HLA in healthy donors. Study-wide findings and caveats: It was approximately 150 TCR beta chains that were listed as cytomegalovirus-associated.

The data were produced by immunoSEQ multiplex PCR, yet TCRdb's version contains in-frame clones alone and is incomplete. In the table there are around 150,000 clones, approximately 89% of which are singletons. This CDR3 spans 14 amino acids. The donors belonged to the approximately 120-subject validation cohort, separate from the approximately 700-subject first cohort. J is TRBJ2-7 and V is TRBV21-1; no check of the table's D call, TRBD1, against the DNA was made. TRBV21-1 has pseudogene status. Sequenced sample: PBMCs. This TCR was sampled from a young man in good health and CMV-seropositive. The DNA for the CDR3 is TGTGCCAGCAGCAAAGTTGGCTCCCACTACGAGCAGTACTTC. Translated: CASSKVGSHYEQYF.